This T cell receptor (beta chain) emerged from a study of T cell responses to AZD1222 COVID-19 vaccine. This clone was counted a few times. The CDR3 spans 16 residues. Germline CDR1 is SNHLY and CDR2 is FYNNEI. The germline V and J ends were trimmed by 3 bases and 1 base, with 13 bases remaining between them. The data were produced by immunoSEQ multiplex PCR, yet TCRdb's version contains in-frame clones alone and is incomplete. This table has approximately 56,000 clones, 80% to 90% appearing once. The chain has TRBV2 and TRBJ1-3; D not resolved. The source is an adult in good health. The sample here was peripheral blood, taken on day 0 of AZD1222 vaccination. Here the CDR3 DNA reads TGTGCCAGCAGTGATGGGCCCCAGGTTTCTGGAAACACCATATATTTT. It is translated as CASSDGPQVSGNTIYF.